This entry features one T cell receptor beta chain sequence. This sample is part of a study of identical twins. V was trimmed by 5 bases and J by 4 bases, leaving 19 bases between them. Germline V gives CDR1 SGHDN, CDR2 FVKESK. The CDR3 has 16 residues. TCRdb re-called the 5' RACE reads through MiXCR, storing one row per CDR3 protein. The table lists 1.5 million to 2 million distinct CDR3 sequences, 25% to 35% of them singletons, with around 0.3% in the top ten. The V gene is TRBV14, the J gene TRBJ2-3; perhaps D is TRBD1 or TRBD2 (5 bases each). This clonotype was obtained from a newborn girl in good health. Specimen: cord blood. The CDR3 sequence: CASSDEGARRADTQYF. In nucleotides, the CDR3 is TGTGCCAGCAGCGACGAAGGGGCCCGGCGGGCAGATACGCAGTATTTT.